This T cell receptor (beta chain) was obtained from a study of T cell clonotyping in hematopoietic cell transplantation. Study details: Recipients' pretransplant samples followed cytoreduction.

Study results and caveats: Recipient TCR diversity dropped after transplant; expanded clonotypes rose from day 30 to 180. At the given depth, recipient repertoires were over 97% de novo clonotypes.

V lost 3 bases to trimming and J lost 4 bases; unmatched junction nucleotides: 14. The CDR3 spans 18 residues. Per germline, CDR1 SGHVS and CDR2 FNYEAQ. This clone has only one observation. Its antigen is not known. Measured with immunoSEQ multiplex PCR; TCRdb has only the in-frame clones, and not every one. The repertoire has around 7,400 clones, approximately 90% of them found once; the top ten carry 7% to 8.5%. The time point is: recipient sample about 28 days before transplant, after cytoreduction. Recipients were bled about 28 days pretransplant and at posttransplant days 30, 100, 180. The source material was peripheral blood mononuclear cells, sampled before stem cell transplant. This clonotype was obtained from a man aged 55 to 70 with acute myeloid leukemia. Some clones in this sample may be carry-over from other donors' samples. The rearrangement joins TRBV7-6 to TRBJ1-1; 10 bases agree with TRBD1. DNA for the CDR3: TGTGCCAGCAGCTTCCAGCCCGGGACAGGGGTGGCGAGCACTGAAGCTTTCTTT. This codes for CASSFQPGTGVASTEAFF.